This T cell receptor beta chain came from a study of cytomegalovirus exposure and HLA in healthy donors. Study-level findings and limits: Certain indistinguishable V segments, among them TRBV6-2 and TRBV6-3, were excluded. Immune exposure information comprised only CMV serostatus.

About this clone: Antigen specificity is unknown. Other DNA sequences of this sample code for an identical CDR3.

The PCR employed 60 Vbeta primers together with 13 Jbeta primers. Clones were read by immunoSEQ multiplex PCR, and TCRdb kept only the in-frame ones, dropping some. The table has approximately 140,000 clones, 60% to 85% seen once. Trimming took off 2 bases at V and 7 bases at J, with 7 bases between the two ends. This CDR3 is 13 amino acids long. Germline V CDR1 and CDR2: SGDLS, YYNGEE. Although they were nominally healthy when sampled, donors likely had unrecorded immune exposures. Sequencing was carried out using PBMCs. V and J are TRBV9 and TRBJ1-6; D gene ambiguous. The source is a man younger than 30 in good health and CMV-seronegative. The CDR3 DNA reads as TGTGCCAGCAGCGTTAGCGTGAATTCACCCCTCCACTTT. Translating gives CASSVSVNSPLHF.